The rows below give T cell receptor beta chains drawn from one sample of a study of T cell responses to AZD1222 COVID-19 vaccine. Method: immunoSEQ multiplex PCR; TCRdb's copy keeps in-frame clones and lacks some. The table lists 200,000 or so clones, 85% to 95% of them singletons. The sample was peripheral blood, taken on day 0 of AZD1222 vaccination. These receptors were taken from an adult in good health. Both conserved end residues are part of each CDR3. D genes are given only for firm matches. The listing skips clone size in some rows; elsewhere it reads once, few, many or a size class.

-	TRBD1	TRBV19	TRBJ1-1	CASSRTGGGTEAFF	TGTGCCAGTAGTAGGACAGGGGGCGGCACTGAAGCTTTCTTT
-	-	TRBV19	TRBJ1-5	CASSIVGNQPQHF	TGTGCCAGTAGTATCGTGGGGAATCAGCCCCAGCATTTT
-	TRBD2	TRBV9	TRBJ2-1	CASSVGGSGKRNEQFF	TGTGCCAGCAGCGTAGGGGGTAGCGGGAAAAGGAATGAGCAGTTCTTC
-	-	TRBV11-3	TRBJ2-1	CASSFGAGEQFF	TGTGCCAGCAGCTTCGGTGCAGGGGAGCAGTTCTTC
-	TRBD1	TRBV2	TRBJ1-2	CASSSGQAYGYTF	TGTGCCAGCAGTTCCGGACAGGCCTATGGCTACACCTTC
-	-	TRBV12-5	TRBJ1-1	CASGRLTGPSMNTEAFF	TGTGCTAGTGGCCGCCTGACCGGCCCCTCTATGAACACTGAAGCTTTCTTT
-	TRBD2	TRBV7-7	TRBJ2-1	CATRPLAGGPHEQFF	TGTGCCACCCGTCCGCTAGCGGGAGGGCCCCATGAGCAGTTCTTC
-	-	TRBV6-5	TRBJ1-5	CASTDRSGQPQHF	TGTGCCAGCACCGACAGGTCTGGTCAGCCCCAGCATTTT
-	-	TRBV4-2	TRBJ2-7	CASSQEPTPSSYEQYF	TGTGCCAGCAGCCAAGAACCAACCCCTTCCTCCTACGAGCAGTACTTC
-	TRBD1	TRBV5-4	TRBJ1-2	CASSLISRDRDLNYGYTF	TGTGCCAGCAGCTTGATCTCCCGGGACAGGGACCTTAACTATGGCTACACCTTC
-	-	TRBV29-1	TRBJ1-1	CSVEGRMNTEAFF	TGCAGCGTTGAAGGTCGGATGAACACTGAAGCTTTCTTT
-	-	TRBV5-4	TRBJ1-6	CASSLKGSLNSPLHF	TGTGCCAGCAGCTTGAAGGGGTCCCTTAATTCACCCCTCCACTTT
few	TRBD1	TRBV2	TRBJ1-5	CASSEAGQGNGPQHF	TGTGCCAGCAGTGAAGCGGGACAGGGGAATGGGCCCCAGCATTTT
-	TRBD1	TRBV19	TRBJ1-1	CASSIADRGTEAFF	TGTGCCAGTAGTATAGCCGACAGGGGAACTGAAGCTTTCTTT
-	TRBD2	TRBV29-1	TRBJ2-1	CSVVGGGTLEQFF	TGCAGCGTTGTGGGCGGGGGGACTCTTGAGCAGTTCTTC
once	TRBD1	TRBV10-3	TRBJ2-6	CAISSQGASPNVLTF	TGTGCCATCAGTTCACAGGGGGCGTCCCCCAACGTCCTGACTTTC
-	-	TRBV18	TRBJ2-2	CASSPGPGTGELFF	TGTGCCAGCTCCCCCGGTCCCGGGACCGGGGAGCTGTTTTTT
-	-	TRBV12-3/TRBV12-4	TRBJ1-1	CASCLGGTEAFF	TGTGCCAGTTGTTTAGGGGGGACTGAAGCTTTCTTT
many	TRBD2	TRBV3-1/TRBV3-2	TRBJ2-1	CASSPPGLAFYNEQFF	TGTGCCAGCAGCCCACCGGGACTAGCGTTCTACAATGAGCAGTTCTTC
-	-	TRBV3-1/TRBV3-2	TRBJ1-2	CASSQDSGYGYTF	TGTGCCAGCAGCCAAGATTCAGGGTATGGCTACACCTTC
once	-	TRBV7-2	TRBJ1-5	CASRHSDGNQPQHF	TGTGCCAGCAGGCACTCGGACGGGAATCAGCCCCAGCATTTT
-	-	TRBV9	TRBJ2-6	CASSLSGGAGANVLTF	TGTGCCAGCAGCCTCTCCGGCGGGGCTGGGGCCAACGTCCTGACTTTC
-	-	TRBV20-1	TRBJ1-2	CSARRESGYTF	TGCAGTGCTAGACGGGAGTCCGGCTACACCTTC
-	TRBD1	TRBV2	TRBJ1-2	CASSEGNRGSGYTF	TGTGCCAGCAGTGAAGGAAACAGGGGTAGCGGCTACACCTTC
once	-	TRBV5-6	TRBJ2-1	CASSLVQAQQFF	TGTGCCAGCAGCTTGGTACAGGCACAGCAGTTCTTC
-	-	TRBV11-2	TRBJ1-1	CASSSFKEAFF	TGTGCCAGCAGCTCCTTTAAGGAAGCTTTCTTT
-	-	TRBV27	TRBJ1-2	CATKGLPNYGYTF	TGTGCCACCAAGGGTTTACCCAACTATGGCTACACCTTC
once	-	TRBV6-2/TRBV6-3	TRBJ1-4	CASSLPGLGNEKLFF	TGTGCCAGCAGTCTACCGGGACTGGGTAATGAAAAACTGTTTTTT
-	TRBD1	TRBV5-3	TRBJ1-6	CARSSSTGGPRTLYNSPLHF	TGTGCCAGAAGCTCCTCTACAGGGGGCCCCAGAACACTTTATAATTCACCCCTCCACTTT
-	-	TRBV7-6	TRBJ1-1	CASSRVGVNTEAFF	TGTGCCAGCAGCAGGGTGGGGGTCAACACTGAAGCTTTCTTT
once	TRBD2	TRBV4-1	TRBJ2-3	CASSHNRLAGGTHTDTQYF	TGCGCCAGCAGTCACAACCGACTAGCGGGGGGGACTCACACAGATACGCAGTATTTT
-	-	TRBV19	TRBJ1-3	CASRFDGNTIYF	TGTGCCAGTAGGTTTGATGGAAACACCATATATTTT
-	-	TRBV18	TRBJ1-4	CASSQAGHEKLFF	TGTGCCAGCTCACAAGCAGGGCATGAAAAACTGTTTTTT
-	-	TRBV12-3/TRBV12-4	TRBJ1-5	CASSSTGNQPQHF	TGTGCCAGCAGTTCCACAGGGAATCAGCCCCAGCATTTT
-	-	TRBV19	TRBJ1-1	CASSYGGEFTEAFF	TGTGCCAGTAGTTATGGCGGGGAATTCACTGAAGCTTTCTTT
-	-	TRBV15	TRBJ1-3	CATSGGGAGNTIYF	TGTGCCACCAGCGGCGGGGGGGCTGGAAACACCATATATTTT
-	-	TRBV28	TRBJ1-2	CASTSGQSNYGYTF	TGTGCCAGCACCTCCGGACAGTCTAACTATGGCTACACCTTC
-	-	TRBV19	TRBJ2-1	CASSRSGQTYNEQFF	TGTGCCAGTAGTAGGTCAGGGCAGACCTACAATGAGCAGTTCTTC
-	TRBD1	TRBV19	TRBJ1-5	CASRTGVQPQHF	TGTGCCAGTAGGACAGGGGTACAGCCCCAGCATTTT
-	TRBD1	TRBV6-5	TRBJ1-4	CASRWDRGSEKLFF	TGTGCCAGCAGGTGGGACAGGGGGAGCGAAAAACTGTTTTTT
-	-	TRBV28	TRBJ1-5	CASCQGLQPQHF	TGTGCCAGCTGTCAGGGTTTACAGCCCCAGCATTTT
-	-	TRBV4-1	TRBJ1-1	CASSQDSSRSNTEAFF	TGCGCCAGCAGCCAAGATTCCAGCAGGTCTAACACTGAAGCTTTCTTT
-	-	TRBV5-1	TRBJ1-4	CASSRRGVENEKLFF	TGCGCCAGCAGCAGGAGAGGGGTAGAGAATGAAAAACTGTTTTTT
-	-	TRBV6-5	TRBJ1-5	CASSRSVISNQPQHF	TGTGCCAGCAGCCGCTCGGTGATTAGCAATCAGCCCCAGCATTTT
-	-	TRBV6-1	TRBJ1-2	CASSEGDREIYGYTF	TGTGCCAGCAGTGAAGGTGATAGGGAGATCTATGGCTACACCTTC
-	TRBD1	TRBV11-2	TRBJ1-3	CASSSQTGDTIYF	TGTGCCAGCAGCTCACAAACAGGGGACACCATATATTTT
medium-sized	TRBD1	TRBV6-2/TRBV6-3	TRBJ1-5	CASSDRENQPQHF	TGTGCCAGCAGTGACAGGGAAAATCAGCCCCAGCATTTT
-	-	TRBV19	TRBJ1-1	CASSIGGRGTEAFF	TGTGCCAGTAGTATTGGCGGCCGTGGCACTGAAGCTTTCTTT
-	-	TRBV7-2	TRBJ1-6	CASSSTMNSPLHF	TGTGCCAGCAGCTCGACTATGAATTCACCCCTCCACTTT
once	-	TRBV27	TRBJ1-2	CASSLQGSGGYTF	TGTGCCAGCAGTTTACAGGGCTCGGGTGGCTACACCTTC